The rows below give T cell receptor beta chains drawn from one sample of a study of cytomegalovirus exposure and HLA in healthy donors. TCRdb keeps only in-frame clones here, not all; method: immunoSEQ multiplex PCR. The specimen's table records roughly 100,000 clones. Sequenced: PBMCs. Receptors originate from a man between 40 and 49 years old in good health and CMV-seronegative. Each CDR3 is given with its conserved first and last residue. The order of the fields is V gene, D gene, J gene, CDR3 DNA, CDR3 protein. A D gene is named only where the DNA matches it firmly.

>TRBV5-1|TRBD2|TRBJ2-1
TGCGCCAGCAGCTTGTTCACTGGCGGGGGCTACAATGAGCAGTTCTTC
CASSLFTGGGYNEQFF
>TRBV5-6|TRBD1|TRBJ1-5
TGTGCCAGCAGCCCCTCAGGGGGGCCCAATCAGCCCCAGCATTTT
CASSPSGGPNQPQHF
>TRBV7-8|-|TRBJ2-5
TGTGCCAGCAGCTCCGAGCGGACCCAGTACTTC
CASSSERTQYF
>TRBV5-8|TRBD2|TRBJ2-3
TGTGCCAGCAGCCGGGAGGTGGGGCTCCGGGCAGATACGCAGTATTTT
CASSREVGLRADTQYF
>TRBV7-2|-|TRBJ2-7
TGTGCCAGCAGCTTAGTTCCGACAAGCTCCTACGAGCAGTACTTC
CASSLVPTSSYEQYF
>TRBV5-1|TRBD1|TRBJ2-2
TGCGCCAGCAGCTTGGAGGCAGGGGGTCGGACCGGGGAGCTGTTTTTT
CASSLEAGGRTGELFF
>TRBV7-2|-|TRBJ1-3
TGTGCCAGCAGCTTAGAACCCAGGCTAAACACCATATATTTT
CASSLEPRLNTIYF
>TRBV15|-|TRBJ2-7
TGTGCCACCAGCAGAGACAGAAGCTACGAGCAGTACTTC
CATSRDRSYEQYF
>TRBV27|TRBD1|TRBJ1-2
TGTGCCAGCAAAACTAAAGGACAGGGGGCAGTTGGCTACACCTTC
CASKTKGQGAVGYTF
>TRBV18|-|TRBJ2-1
TGTGCCAGCTCACCCGAACGGGTCAATGAGCAGTTCTTC
CASSPERVNEQFF
>TRBV7-9|TRBD1|TRBJ2-7
TGTGCCAGCAGCTTGTTAGAGACAGGGGATACCTACGAGCAGTACTTC
CASSLLETGDTYEQYF
>TRBV28|TRBD2|TRBJ2-5
TGTGCCAGCAGTTTAGGAGCGGGAGGATACCAAGAGACCCAGTACTTC
CASSLGAGGYQETQYF
>TRBV10-3|-|TRBJ1-2
TGTGCCATCAGTGAGCTTGAAACGCCAGGGCATGGCTACACCTTC
CAISELETPGHGYTF
>TRBV5-1|TRBD1|TRBJ1-2
TGCGCCAGCAGCCCCGGGGACAGCAACTATGGCTACACCTTC
CASSPGDSNYGYTF
>TRBV6-6|-|TRBJ2-5
TGTGCCAGCAGTCAATACACAGGCCCAGAGACCCAGTACTTC
CASSQYTGPETQYF
>TRBV5-4|-|TRBJ1-2
TGTGCCAGCAGCAAACAGGGAGGGCTTGACTATGGCTACACCTTC
CASSKQGGLDYGYTF
>TRBV19|TRBD1|TRBJ1-2
TGTGCCAGTAGTCCGCGGACAGGGATAGGCTATGGCTACACCTTC
CASSPRTGIGYGYTF
>TRBV5-4|-|TRBJ2-1
TGTGCCAGCACCGCCGGAGGAGGGTACAATGAGCAGTTCTTC
CASTAGGGYNEQFF
>TRBV15|-|TRBJ2-7
TGTGCCACCAGCAGGGGACTGGGGTTAGCCTACGAGCAGTACTTC
CATSRGLGLAYEQYF
>TRBV6-6|TRBD1|TRBJ1-1
TGTGCCAGCAGCGACAGGGGCAACACTGAAGCTTTCTTT
CASSDRGNTEAFF
>TRBV5-6|TRBD1|TRBJ2-7
TGTGCCAGCTACCGGGACAGAGATACCTACGAGCAGTACTTC
CASYRDRDTYEQYF
>TRBV7-9|-|TRBJ2-7
TGTGCCAGCAGCAACCAGGGGCTCGAGCAGTACTTC
CASSNQGLEQYF
>TRBV30|TRBD1|TRBJ1-1
TGTGCCTGGAGTATCCCAGGACAGGGGCCTCACACTGAAGCTTTCTTT
CAWSIPGQGPHTEAFF
>TRBV18|-|TRBJ2-7
TGTGCCAGCTCACGACCCGGGCAGGGGACCTACGAGCAGTACTTC
CASSRPGQGTYEQYF
>TRBV6-1|-|TRBJ2-7
TGTGCCAGCAGTGAAGTAGGCGGCAAGCAGTACTTC
CASSEVGGKQYF
>TRBV5-1|TRBD1|TRBJ2-3
TGCGCCAGCAGCATGACAGGGGCCAGCACAGATACGCAGTATTTT
CASSMTGASTDTQYF
>TRBV9|-|TRBJ1-1
TGTGCCAGCAGCCCCCGCCCGACACACACTGAAGCTTTCTTT
CASSPRPTHTEAFF
>TRBV27|-|TRBJ2-7
TGTGCCAGCAGCGAGGCGGGGTTCCGCGAATACGAGCAGTACTTC
CASSEAGFREYEQYF
>TRBV7-8|-|TRBJ1-4
TGTGCCAGCAGCTACAGGGAGACAACTAATGAAAAACTGTTTTTT
CASSYRETTNEKLFF
>TRBV5-1|-|TRBJ2-7
TGCGCCAGCAGCTTGACGGGGTTAAGGTCCTACGAGCAGTACTTC
CASSLTGLRSYEQYF
>TRBV6-5|TRBD1|TRBJ1-2
TGTGCCAGCAGTCTCGGGACAGGGGCCTTGCAAGGCTACACCTTC
CASSLGTGALQGYTF
>TRBV7-2|TRBD2|TRBJ2-1
TGTGCCAGCAGCGGAGGTGCGGGAGAGTACAATGAGCAGTTCTTC
CASSGGAGEYNEQFF
>TRBV30|TRBD1|TRBJ1-1
TGTGCCTGGAAACCGTCCGGGACAGGGTTGGTGAGGACTGAAGCTTTCTTT
CAWKPSGTGLVRTEAFF
>TRBV4-3|-|TRBJ2-2
TGCGCCAGCAGCCAACAGGTCCCCGGGGAGCTGTTTTTT
CASSQQVPGELFF
>TRBV6-5|-|TRBJ1-6
TGTGCCAGCAGTCCGATGACAGCCACATCACCCCTCCACTTT
CASSPMTATSPLHF
>TRBV9|-|TRBJ2-3
TGTGCCAGCAGTCGATTAGATTTAGATACGCAGTATTTT
CASSRLDLDTQYF
>TRBV25-1|TRBD1|TRBJ2-7
TGTGCCAGCAGTGCTGGTGTTTGGGACAGGGCTACCTACGAGCAGTACTTC
CASSAGVWDRATYEQYF
>TRBV2|TRBD1|TRBJ2-2
TGTGCCAGCAGTGAAGGACAGGGGGCCGGGGAGCTGTTTTTT
CASSEGQGAGELFF
>TRBV21-1|-|TRBJ1-4
TGTGCCAGCAGCAAAAGAGCCGGGAAGAATGAAAAACTGTTTTTT
CASSKRAGKNEKLFF
>TRBV7-2|-|TRBJ1-5
TGTGCCAGCAGCTTATATGGTCACGGGACACCAACTTCGCCCCAGCATTTT
CASSLYGHGTPTSPQHF
>TRBV2|TRBD1|TRBJ2-3
TGTGCCAGCAGTGGAACCGGGACAGGCACAGATACGCAGTATTTT
CASSGTGTGTDTQYF
>TRBV5-1|-|TRBJ1-6
TGCGCCAGCAGCTTGGCTACAGTGAATTCACCCCTCCACTTT
CASSLATVNSPLHF
>TRBV11-3|TRBD2|TRBJ2-1
TGTGCCAGCAGCTTAGTGGGGGGGGAATTCGAGCAGTTCTTC
CASSLVGGEFEQFF
>TRBV6-1|TRBD1|TRBJ2-2
TGTGCCAGCAGTGATGGACAGGGTTGGGAGCTGTTTTTT
CASSDGQGWELFF